The present TCR beta chain was sequenced within a study of T-cell memory formation after mild COVID-19. General study results and limits: Unconfirmed was the SARS-CoV-2 specificity of second-wave clones that peaked on day 37. Later expanders leaned CD4+, whereas clones that contracted between day 15 and 85 were balanced CD4/CD8.

The CDR3 consists of 12 residues. Germline V gives CDR1 SGDLS, CDR2 YYNGEE. V was clipped by 3 bases and J by 5 bases, with 8 bases between them. With regard to this clonotype: The target antigen is unknown.

In TCRdb, the 5' RACE reads were re-called with MiXCR into one record per CDR3 protein. This sample has about 360,000 distinct CDR3 sequences; roughly an eighth occur once, and the top ten carry about 22%. The sample consisted of PBMCs or a T cell subset sorted from them (not recorded which). The V gene is TRBV9, the J gene TRBJ1-1; D not certain. This TCR came from a young man who had mild COVID-19 (a few samples of this study predate the infection). Cell type and time point are not known. The CDR3 protein is CASSAMGTEAFF. For the CDR3, the DNA is TGTGCCAGCAGCGCGATGGGAACTGAAGCTTTCTTT.